The clone carrying this T cell receptor beta chain has just a few counts. Its antigen remains unknown. The ends were cut back, 0 bases at V and 0 bases at J, with 11 bases in the middle. This CDR3 spans 17 amino acids. Germline V lookup: CDR1 WNHNN, CDR2 SYGVQD (reference sequence). These data come from a study of vaccination effects on CD4 cells after COVID-19. Sequencing was preceded by expansion of antigen-specific CD4+ T cells with viral peptide pools in the ViraFEST assay. Investigators separated out CD4+ T cells once approximately 11 days of culture had passed. Every well got fewer than 2.5 million PBMC, which were grown with around 10 IU/ml IL-2 and about 9.7 ug/ml peptides. Assay: immunoSEQ multiplex PCR; the TCRdb copy retains only in-frame clones and omits some. The profile covers over 20,000 clones, with about three quarters appearing a single time and approximately 12% taken by the ten largest.

The rearrangement uses TRBV10-1 and TRBJ2-2; no reliable D call. This TCR derives from a human donor who received a COVID-19 vaccine. The sequenced sample was CD4+ T cells from PBMCs cultured with HCoV-229E spike peptides, obtained before COVID-19 vaccination. The CDR3 nucleotides read TGCGCCAGCAGTGAGTCGCGAGTTTACCCGAACACCGGGGAGCTGTTTTTT. This translates into CASSESRVYPNTGELFF.